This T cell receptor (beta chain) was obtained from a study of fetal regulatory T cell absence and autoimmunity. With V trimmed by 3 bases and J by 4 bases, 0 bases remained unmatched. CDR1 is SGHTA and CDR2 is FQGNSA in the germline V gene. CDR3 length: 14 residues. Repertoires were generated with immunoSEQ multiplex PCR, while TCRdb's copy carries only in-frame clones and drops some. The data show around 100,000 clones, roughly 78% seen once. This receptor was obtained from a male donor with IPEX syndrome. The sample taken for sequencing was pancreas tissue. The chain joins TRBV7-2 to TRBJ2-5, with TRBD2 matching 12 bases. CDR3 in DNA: TGTGCCAGCAGCTTGACTAGCGGGGGAGAGACCCAGTACTTC. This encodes CASSLTSGGETQYF.